This record covers a single TCR beta chain. This entry is derived from a study of T cells in tumors after PD-1 blockade. For the study at large: Daily vismodegib 150 mg continued in a subset of anti-PD-1-treated patients.

The V gene lost 4 bases and the J gene lost 10 bases, with 16 bases spanning the gap. Germline-derived CDR1 and CDR2 are WNHNN and SYGVQD (reference sequence). There are 14 residues in the CDR3. Some clones are missing from TCRdb's copy, which holds only in-frame ones; the method was immunoSEQ multiplex PCR. The repertoire has about 3,700 clones, 65% to 70% of them found once; the top ten carry roughly 19%. The J gene is TRBJ2-2, the V gene TRBV10-1; D gene unclear. Source: tumor tissue, taken before anti-PD-1 treatment. The TCR comes from a human donor with basal cell carcinoma. The CDR3 nucleotides read TGCGCCAGCAGTGGGAAACTCGAGGTCGAGGAGCTGTTTTTT. Translated: CASSGKLEVEELFF.